Below are 27 T cell receptor beta chains sequenced from a single sample in a study of PD-1 blockade in classical Hodgkin lymphoma. Produced via immunoSEQ multiplex PCR; TCRdb's table is partial and in-frame only. The data contain about 21,000 clones, about 80% of them singletons. Indicated time point: cycle 4 day 1 (C4D1), after around six weeks of nivolumab. Brentuximab vedotin exposure varied, and every patient relapsed after autologous stem cell transplantation. This specimen was peripheral blood mononuclear cells (PBMCs), taken before the fourth cycle of nivolumab. Receptor source: a human donor with classical Hodgkin lymphoma.

The V and J genes are TRBV7-7 and TRBJ2-5; 8 bases fit TRBD1. V lost 5 bases, J lost 2 bases, and 1 base stayed unmatched. This CDR3 contains 13 residues. Germline V gives CDR1 SSHAT, CDR2 FNYEAQ (reference sequence). The CDR3 sequence is CASSRDRQETQYF. The CDR3, as DNA: TGTGCCAGCAGCAGGGACAGGCAAGAGACCCAGTACTTC.

This clone was recorded a few times. This sequence joins TRBV25-1 and TRBJ2-5; D is uncertain. Germline loops: CDR1 MGHDK, CDR2 SYGVNS. This CDR3 has 13 residues. V was cut by 2 bases and J by 7 bases, with 11 bases left in between. Here the CDR3 DNA reads TGTGCCAGCAGTGAAGGGCCGGTAGGGACCCAGTACTTC. Its translation: CASSEGPVGTQYF.

The chain joins TRBV19 to TRBJ1-2; no definite D call. There are 14 residues in the CDR3. The germline V and J ends were trimmed by 1 base and 4 bases, with 10 bases remaining between them. Germline V CDR1 and CDR2: LNHDA, SQIVND (reference sequence). The chain's CDR3 is CASSIGTAIYGYTF. The DNA of the CDR3 is TGTGCCAGTAGTATAGGTACAGCTATCTATGGCTACACCTTC. Drawing the rest from reference TRBV19 and TRBJ1-2, the complete variable domain is DGGITQSPKYLFRKEGQNVTLSCEQNLNHDAMYWYRQDPGQGLRLIYYSQIVNDFQKGDIAEGYSVSREKKESFPLTVTSAQKNPTAFYLCASSIGTAIYGYTFGSGTRLTVV.

This chain joins TRBV10-3 and TRBJ1-1; 7 bases are shared with TRBD1. The V gene's germline CDR1 is ENHRY and CDR2 SYGVKD. The CDR3 runs to 16 residues. The J segment lost 3 bases and the V segment lost 2 bases, leaving 9 bases of the junction unmatched. The CDR3 DNA reads as TGTGCCATCAGTGAGGATCGGGACAGAGTTTACACTGAAGCTTTCTTT. Translation gives CAISEDRDRVYTEAFF.

This chain uses TRBV4-1 with TRBJ2-3, with D tentatively TRBD2 (5 bases). Looked up from germline, CDR1 is MGHRA and CDR2 is YSYEKL. Trimming stripped 0 bases from V and 4 bases from J, with 23 bases between. The CDR3 contains 19 residues. The CDR3 nucleotides are TGCGCCAGCAGCCAAGAAACCAAGCTGCCCACTAGGTGGGCAGATACGCAGTATTTT. Translation: CASSQETKLPTRWADTQYF.

In its sample, this clone was seen a few times. This sequence joins TRBV14 and TRBJ1-2; maybe TRBD1 (6 bases). CDR1 and CDR2 (germline): SGHDN, FVKESK. V lost 3 bases to trimming and J lost 4 bases, with 12 bases between them. The CDR3 spans 14 residues. CDR3 nucleotide sequence: TGTGCCAGCAGCCAGGAACAGGGATCCTATGGCTACACCTTC. Protein: CASSQEQGSYGYTF.

The CDR3 nucleotides are TGCAGCGTAACCGGGACTACGCCTTGGGATGAGCAGTTCTTC. It codes for CSVTGTTPWDEQFF. The chain uses TRBV29-1 and TRBJ2-1; 7 bases agree with TRBD2. The CDR3 consists of 14 residues. Per the germline V gene, CDR1 is SQVTM and CDR2 is ANQGSEA. V lost 6 bases and J lost 8; bases outside the gene matches: 13.

This chain links TRBV19 with TRBJ1-5, with D possibly matching TRBD1 (5 bases). The V gene's germline CDR1 is LNHDA and CDR2 SQIVND (reference sequence). V was pared by 8 bases and J by 5 bases, with 16 bases between. The CDR3 contains 14 residues. In DNA form, the CDR3 reads TGTGCCAGTCACGACTTCCGGGGCTATCAGCCCCAGCATTTT. It is translated as CASHDFRGYQPQHF.

In DNA form, the CDR3 reads TGTGCCAGCAGTGGCAACAGGGTGCTCGGCTACACCTTC. It is translated as CASSGNRVLGYTF. This chain uses TRBV2 with TRBJ1-2; possibly TRBD1 for D (6 bases). The CDR3 consists of 13 residues. V shed 4 bases and J shed 8 bases, with 14 bases lying between them. Germline V gene sequence: CDR1 SNHLY, CDR2 FYNNEI.

The chain uses TRBV7-9 and TRBJ2-5; D call uncertain. The CDR3 covers 13 residues. The germline CDR1 and CDR2 sequences are SEHNR and FQNEAQ (reference sequence). V lost 2 bases to trimming and J lost 1 base, with 5 bases between them. CDR3 sequence: CASSLIPQETQYF. CDR3 DNA sequence: TGTGCCAGCAGCTTAATCCCCCAAGAGACCCAGTACTTC.

This chain joins TRBV5-1 and TRBJ2-7; 9 positions agree with TRBD1. The CDR3 length is 14 residues. The V and J ends lost 4 bases and 1 base, in that order; junction bases with no gene match: 3. Germline V gene data show CDR1 as SGHRS and CDR2 as YFSETQ. CDR3 sequence reads: CASSRTGASYEQYF. In DNA form, the CDR3 reads TGCGCCAGCAGCCGGACAGGGGCGTCCTACGAGCAGTACTTC. Full variable domain (outside the CDR3, taken from reference TRBV5-1 and TRBJ2-7): KAGVTQTPRYLIKTRGQQVTLSCSPISGHRSVSWYQQTPGQGLQFLFEYFSETQRNKGNFPGRFSGRQFSNSRSEMNVSTLELGDSALYLCASSRTGASYEQYFGPGTRLTVT.

The CDR3 nucleotides are TGTGCCAGCAGTTTAGTGGACAGGGTCCACGAGCAGTACTTC. Its translation is CASSLVDRVHEQYF. V is TRBV27 and J is TRBJ2-7; 8 positions match TRBD1. The germline V gene encodes CDR1 MNHEY and CDR2 SMNVEV (reference sequence). The CDR3 sequence is 14 residues long. V trimming: 2 bases; J trimming: 5 bases; junction bases outside the gene matches: 5.

This chain joins TRBV5-1 and TRBJ1-2, with D possibly being TRBD1 (6 bases). Deletions cut 2 bases from V and 8 bases from J, with 16 bases between. CDR1 is SGHRS and CDR2 is YFSETQ in the germline V gene. The CDR3 sequence is 14 residues long. CDR3 sequence (DNA): TGCGCCAGCAGCTTTGGACAGTCCCAGGAGGGCTACACCTTC. Translation gives CASSFGQSQEGYTF.

The rearrangement links TRBV13 to TRBJ2-7, with 9 bases lining up with TRBD2. Germline V gene sequence: CDR1 PRHDT, CDR2 FYEKMQ (reference sequence). With 6 bases clipped from V and 3 bases from J, the junction kept 9 bases outside the gene matches. CDR3 length equals 15 residues. The CDR3 nucleotides are TGTGCCAGCAGTGAACTGTCTAGCGGGGTCTACGAGCAGTACTTC. It is translated as CASSELSSGVYEQYF.

This clone appeared a few times. The chain joins TRBV5-1 to TRBJ1-2; 7 nucleotides match TRBD1. The V gene's germline CDR1 is SGHRS and CDR2 YFSETQ. The CDR3 sequence is 13 residues long. Trimming removed 4 bases from V and 9 bases from J; junction bases left unmatched: 9. CDR3 in amino acids: CASSEPGQRSYTF. The CDR3 DNA is TGCGCCAGCAGCGAACCGGGACAGAGAAGCTACACCTTC. The full variable domain, its missing parts supplied by reference TRBV5-1 and TRBJ1-2, is KAGVTQTPRYLIKTRGQQVTLSCSPISGHRSVSWYQQTPGQGLQFLFEYFSETQRNKGNFPGRFSGRQFSNSRSEMNVSTLELGDSALYLCASSEPGQRSYTFGSGTRLTVV.

The V and J genes are TRBV5-6 and TRBJ1-2, with TRBD1 as a possible D gene (6 bases). V lost 1 base, J lost 6 bases, and 10 bases lay in between. The CDR3 runs 13 residues. Germline assignment: CDR1 SGHDT and CDR2 YYEEEE. The CDR3 is CASSLSGEHGYTF. The CDR3 DNA follows: TGTGCCAGCAGCTTGTCAGGGGAGCATGGCTACACCTTC. Full variable domain (rest looked up from reference TRBV5-6 and TRBJ1-2): DAGVTQSPTHLIKTRGQQVTLRCSPKSGHDTVSWYQQALGQGPQFIFQYYEEEERQRGNFPDRFSGHQFPNYSSELNVNALLLGDSALYLCASSLSGEHGYTFGSGTRLTVV.

A remark on this clone: The same CDR3 is also encoded by other DNA sequences in this sample. The chain employs TRBV7-9 and TRBJ2-7; TRBD1 is a possible D gene (6 bases). Trimming stripped 4 bases from V and 1 base from J, with 8 bases between. Per germline, CDR1 SEHNR and CDR2 FQNEAQ (reference sequence). The CDR3 has 13 residues. The CDR3 spells CASSSDRSYEQYF. The CDR3 nucleotides are TGTGCCAGCAGCTCGGACAGATCCTACGAGCAGTACTTC.

The V call is TRBV11-2, the J call TRBJ2-7; 9 positions match TRBD1. CDR1 and CDR2 (germline): SGHAT, FQNNGV. The CDR3 totals 14 residues. V dropped 5 bases and J dropped 3; count of bases not matched to a gene: 5. The CDR3, as DNA: TGTGCCAGCAGCGGGGGACAGGGTAACTACGAGCAGTACTTC. Protein: CASSGGQGNYEQYF.

The V call is TRBV10-2, the J call TRBJ1-5; D is perhaps TRBD1 (6 bases). From germline, CDR1 is WSHSY and CDR2 SAAADI. The length of the CDR3 is 15 residues. Trimming took off 8 bases at V and 0 bases at J, with 14 bases between the two ends. The CDR3 nucleotides read TGCGCCAGCCGTAGGACAGCCGATAGCAATCAGCCCCAGCATTTT. It translates to CASRRTADSNQPQHF.

This chain links TRBV27 with TRBJ2-7; the match to TRBD1 covers 9 bases. The CDR3 is 15 residues long. Germline V gives CDR1 MNHEY, CDR2 SMNVEV (reference sequence). J gave up 4 bases and V 6 bases, and 10 bases lay outside the gene matches. CDR3 sequence: CASRPPGQGVYEQYF. The CDR3 DNA follows: TGTGCCAGCAGACCGCCGGGACAGGGCGTGTACGAGCAGTACTTC.

The chain has TRBV7-8 and TRBJ1-1; the D is unclear. The CDR3 is made up of 15 amino acids. V gave up 1 base and J gave up 3 bases, with 12 bases separating them. CDR1 and CDR2 (germline): SGHVS, FQNEAQ. CDR3 protein: CASSLDPGYDTEAFF. DNA for the CDR3: TGTGCCAGCAGCTTAGATCCGGGATATGACACTGAAGCTTTCTTT.

A remark on this clone: A junction boundary mismatches the germline segment, possibly from a read error. The chain has TRBV6-4 and TRBJ2-5; 10 bases are shared with TRBD2. CDR1 and CDR2 from the germline V gene are MRHNA and SNTAGT. The CDR3 is made up of 18 amino acids. The CDR3 coding sequence is TGTGCCAGCAGTGACCTGCTAGCGGGAGAAGGATACCACGAGACCCAGTACTTC. Protein: CASSDLLAGEGYHETQYF.

V usage is TRBV7-7 and J usage is TRBJ2-7; D is undetermined. Germline values: CDR1 SSHAT, CDR2 FNYEAQ (reference sequence). The V end lost 8 bases, the J end lost 0 bases, and 14 bases lay between the germline ends. This CDR3 spans 14 amino acids. The CDR3 loop is CASSMSRSSYEQYF. CDR3 in DNA: TGTGCCAGCTCAATGAGCCGGAGCTCCTACGAGCAGTACTTC.

This clone was picked up a small number of times. Other DNA sequences in this sample translate to the same CDR3. This sequence joins TRBV9 and TRBJ1-5; D ambiguous. The length of the CDR3 is 14 residues. Germline loops: CDR1 SGDLS, CDR2 YYNGEE. Trimming cost V 0 bases and J 3 bases, with 7 bases left between them. DNA of the CDR3: TGTGCCAGCAGCGTAGGGGCAGACAATCAGCCCCAGCATTTT. Translation gives CASSVGADNQPQHF.

This chain connects TRBV6-1 to TRBJ2-1, with 12 bases aligning to TRBD2. Germline-derived CDR1 and CDR2 are MNHNS and SASEGT. The CDR3 runs 19 residues. V trimming: 3 bases; J trimming: 4 bases; junction bases outside the gene matches: 13. CDR3 residues: CASSDLGTSGLMYYNEQFF. CDR3 nucleotides: TGTGCCAGCAGTGATTTAGGGACTAGCGGGTTAATGTATTACAATGAGCAGTTCTTC.

V gene TRBV7-9 combines with J gene TRBJ2-2; the match to TRBD2 covers 8 bases. The CDR3 loop spans 14 amino acids. Germline CDR1 is SEHNR and CDR2 is FQNEAQ (reference sequence). V lost 5 bases and J lost 6; bases outside the gene matches: 5. The chain's CDR3 is CASSSGSTAGELFF. The CDR3 DNA sequence: TGTGCCAGCAGCAGCGGGAGCACCGCCGGGGAGCTGTTTTTT.

CDR3 region: CASSLQGYEQYF. The CDR3 region has the DNA TGTGCCAGCAGCTTACAAGGCTACGAGCAGTACTTC. This chain connects TRBV7-9 to TRBJ2-7; no firm D call. In germline, CDR1 is SEHNR, CDR2 FQNEAQ (reference sequence). This CDR3 has 12 amino acids. The V gene lost 2 bases and the J gene lost 3 bases, with 5 bases spanning the gap.